Below are 20 T cell receptor beta chains sequenced from a single sample in a study of blood T cell repertoires in COVID-19. Sequencing used immunoSEQ multiplex PCR; TCRdb keeps in-frame clones, though not all of them. The repertoire includes 150,000 to 200,000 clones, roughly 88% of them detected once, and 9% sits in the top ten. The specimen sequenced was PBMCs or T cells enriched from blood (not recorded which). The receptors were gathered from a woman younger than 35 who had recovered from COVID-19.

V gene TRBV5-1 combines with J gene TRBJ2-1; 9 bases agree with TRBD1. In germline, CDR1 is SGHRS, CDR2 YFSETQ. CDR3 length: 16 amino acids. The V and J ends lost 0 bases and 2 bases, in that order; junction bases with no gene match: 3. The CDR3 region is CASSLAWDRAYNEQFF. The CDR3 DNA reads TGCGCCAGCAGCTTGGCCTGGGACAGGGCCTACAATGAGCAGTTCTTC.

This rearrangement joins TRBV15 to TRBJ1-1, with 9 bases lining up with TRBD1. Trimming took 2 bases from V and 1 from J; bases not matched to a gene: 11. CDR1 is LNHNV, CDR2 YYDKDF, per germline (reference sequence). The CDR3 runs to 18 residues. The chain's CDR3 is CATSRSGTGKLANTEAFF. For the CDR3, the DNA is TGTGCCACCAGCAGAAGCGGGACAGGGAAGTTGGCGAACACTGAAGCTTTCTTT.

J is TRBJ2-1 and V is TRBV7-3; 12 bases align to TRBD2. The V gene end was trimmed by 5 bases and the J gene end by 4 bases; junction bases not matched to a gene: 3. Germline V gene sequence: CDR1 SGHTA, CDR2 FQGTGA. This CDR3 has 15 amino acids. In nucleotides, the CDR3 is TGTGCCAGCAGCCCTGGACTAGCGGGATACAATGAGCAGTTCTTC. Translated, it gives CASSPGLAGYNEQFF.

The V and J genes are TRBV18 and TRBJ1-2; 8 bases line up with TRBD1. The CDR3 length is 13 residues. Germline CDR1 and CDR2: KGHSH and LQKENI. The trim removed 3 bases at V and 4 bases at J, leaving 1 base unmatched. The CDR3 loop reads CASSPDRGYGYTF. Here the CDR3 DNA reads TGTGCCAGCTCACCCGACAGGGGCTATGGCTACACCTTC.

V gene TRBV6-5 combines with J gene TRBJ2-1, with 11 bases identical to TRBD1. The CDR3 covers 14 residues. CDR1 and CDR2 (germline): MNHEY, SVGAGI. V dropped 4 bases and J dropped 6; count of bases not matched to a gene: 2. The CDR3 protein is CASSWTGGRNEQFF. CDR3 bases: TGTGCCAGCAGTTGGACAGGGGGCCGCAATGAGCAGTTCTTC.

The chain uses TRBV2 and TRBJ2-5; 9 bases are shared with TRBD2. The CDR3 extends over 14 amino acids. Per the germline V gene, CDR1 is SNHLY and CDR2 is FYNNEI. The V and J ends lost 8 bases and 1 base, in that order; junction bases with no gene match: 5. CDR3 in DNA: TGTGCCAGCGTCTGGGGACTAGCCCAAGAGACCCAGTACTTC. It specifies CASVWGLAQETQYF.

This chain uses TRBV7-2 with TRBJ1-2; 9 bases agree with TRBD1. Losses at the gene ends were 5 bases for V and 4 bases for J; bases not matched to a gene: 11. This CDR3 spans 16 amino acids. Germline V lookup: CDR1 SGHTA, CDR2 FQGNSA. The DNA for the CDR3 is TGTGCCAGCAGCCCTGGACAGGGGCTTATTCCCTATGGCTACACCTTC. Translated, it gives CASSPGQGLIPYGYTF. Based on the CDR3 plus reference TRBV7-2 and TRBJ1-2, the full variable domain is GAGVSQSPSNKVTEKGKDVELRCDPISGHTALYWYRQSLGQGLEFLIYFQGNSAPDKSGLPSDRFSAERTGGSVSTLTIQRTQQEDSAVYLCASSPGQGLIPYGYTFGSGTRLTVV.

The CDR3 region has the DNA TGTGCCAGCAGGAAACTAGCGGCAGAATACTACGAGCAGTACTTC. It encodes CASRKLAAEYYEQYF. This chain uses TRBV2 with TRBJ2-7; 8 nucleotides agree with TRBD2. With 6 bases clipped from V and 3 bases from J, the junction kept 10 bases outside the gene matches. The CDR3 has 15 residues. Germline V lookup: CDR1 SNHLY, CDR2 FYNNEI.

The rearrangement uses TRBV7-2 and TRBJ1-3; TRBD1 matches at 10 bases. This CDR3 region has 16 residues. Germline V gene sequence: CDR1 SGHTA, CDR2 FQGNSA. V lost 5 bases, J lost 2 bases, and 6 bases stayed unmatched. CDR3 residues: CASSPRGTGAGNTIYF. CDR3 coding DNA: TGTGCCAGCAGCCCCAGAGGGACAGGGGCTGGAAACACCATATATTTT.

A note on this clone: Germline is not matched at one junction end, which may reflect a read error. The chain recombines TRBV12-3 or TRBV12-4 with TRBJ2-1; 11 nucleotides agree with TRBD2. The CDR3 has 13 amino acids. CDR3: CASSFGTSGRQVF. CDR3 in DNA: TGTGCCAGCAGTTTTGGGACTAGCGGCCGGCAGGTCTTC.

The V call is TRBV5-1, the J call TRBJ1-2; weak D call: TRBD1 (6 bases). CDR3 length: 14 residues. The germline V and J ends were trimmed by 0 bases and 6 bases, with 12 bases remaining between them. CDR1 is SGHRS and CDR2 is YFSETQ in the germline V gene. The CDR3 region has the DNA TGCGCCAGCAGCTTGGACAGGGAACTAGATGGCTACACCTTC. This encodes CASSLDRELDGYTF. The whole variable domain, remainder taken from reference TRBV5-1 and TRBJ1-2, is KAGVTQTPRYLIKTRGQQVTLSCSPISGHRSVSWYQQTPGQGLQFLFEYFSETQRNKGNFPGRFSGRQFSNSRSEMNVSTLELGDSALYLCASSLDRELDGYTFGSGTRLTVV.

This rearrangement joins TRBV28 to TRBJ1-2; maybe TRBD1 (5 bases). Germline V gene lookup returns CDR1 MDHEN and CDR2 SYDVKM. The CDR3 is 16 amino acids. V was clipped by 6 bases and J by 8 bases, with 25 bases between them. CDR3 protein: CASSPTGEGRLVGYTF. The DNA of the CDR3 is TGTGCCAGCAGCCCGACGGGGGAGGGGAGGCTTGTGGGCTACACCTTC.

The chain carries TRBV19 and TRBJ1-4, with TRBD1 as a possible D gene (6 bases). The germline V gene has CDR1 LNHDA and CDR2 SQIVND (reference sequence). The V and J ends lost 4 bases and 4 bases respectively, with 7 bases between them. The CDR3 extends over 13 amino acids. CDR3 sequence: CASSRQDNEKLFF. The CDR3 DNA reads as TGTGCCAGTAGTAGACAGGATAATGAAAAACTGTTTTTT.

The V call is TRBV19, the J call TRBJ1-2; TRBD1 agrees at 10 bases. V lost 8 bases to trimming and J lost 4 bases; unmatched junction nucleotides: 4. Germline CDR1 LNHDA, CDR2 SQIVND (reference sequence). The CDR3 sequence is 13 residues long. This chain's CDR3 is CASVGQGIYGYTF. The CDR3 DNA reads as TGTGCCAGTGTGGGACAGGGGATCTATGGCTACACCTTC.

J is TRBJ1-5 and V is TRBV3-1 (or the pseudogene TRBV3-2); D is perhaps TRBD1 (5 bases). CDR3 size: 14 residues. CDR1 LGHDT and CDR2 YNNKEL come from the germline V gene (reference sequence). V was cut by 1 base and J by 5 bases, with 9 bases left in between. The CDR3, as DNA: TGTGCCAGCAGCCAAGGGAGGGGTTATCAGCCCCAGCATTTT. Its translation is CASSQGRGYQPQHF.

J is TRBJ1-5 and V is TRBV7-2; 7 nucleotides agree with TRBD1. The CDR3 consists of 13 residues. In germline, CDR1 is SGHTA, CDR2 FQGNSA. Trimming removed 4 bases from V and 7 bases from J; junction bases left unmatched: 4. Here the CDR3 reads CASSWRQGQPQHF. In DNA form, the CDR3 reads TGTGCCAGCAGCTGGAGACAGGGCCAGCCCCAGCATTTT. Using reference TRBV7-2 and TRBJ1-5 for the parts outside the CDR3, the full variable domain is GAGVSQSPSNKVTEKGKDVELRCDPISGHTALYWYRQSLGQGLEFLIYFQGNSAPDKSGLPSDRFSAERTGGSVSTLTIQRTQQEDSAVYLCASSWRQGQPQHFGDGTRLSIL.

Here the CDR3 DNA reads TGTGCCAGCAGATTCGGGACAGCCGTGAACACTGAAGCTTTCTTT. It codes for CASRFGTAVNTEAFF. The V and J genes are TRBV3-1 (or the pseudogene TRBV3-2) and TRBJ1-1; 7 bases map to TRBD1. CDR1 is LGHDT and CDR2 is YNNKEL in the germline V gene (reference sequence). The V segment lost 6 bases and the J segment 0 bases; nucleotides outside the gene matches: 7. The CDR3 runs 15 residues.

This clone was seen only once. V gene TRBV29-1 combines with J gene TRBJ2-3; TRBD2 agrees at 8 bases. The CDR3 is 14 amino acids. V lost 8 bases, J lost 0 bases, and 7 bases stayed unmatched. Germline V gene lookup returns CDR1 SQVTM and CDR2 ANQGSEA. The CDR3 sequence: CSTPGGVSTDTQYF. The CDR3 DNA reads as TGCAGCACCCCCGGGGGGGTAAGCACAGATACGCAGTATTTT.

The rearrangement joins TRBV19 to TRBJ1-4; the D gene is possibly TRBD1 (6 bases). Germline V CDR1 and CDR2: LNHDA, SQIVND (reference sequence). This CDR3 comprises 15 residues. Trimming removed 4 bases at V and 5 bases at J, with 14 bases between. The CDR3 region has the DNA TGTGCCAGTAGTAACCTACAGGGTTCGAATGAAAAACTGTTTTTT. Protein: CASSNLQGSNEKLFF.

The rearrangement joins TRBV2 to TRBJ1-3; D perhaps matches TRBD1 (6 bases). The CDR3 is made up of 15 amino acids. V gave up 5 bases and J gave up 2 bases, with 13 bases separating them. Germline V gene lookup returns CDR1 SNHLY and CDR2 FYNNEI. The DNA for the CDR3 is TGTGCCAGCAGTCCTACAGGGCCGGCTGGAAACACCATATATTTT. It encodes CASSPTGPAGNTIYF. Filled out from reference TRBV2 and TRBJ1-3, the complete variable domain reads EPEVTQTPSHQVTQMGQEVILRCVPISNHLYFYWYRQILGQKVEFLVSFYNNEISEKSEIFDDQFSVERPDGSNFTLKIRSTKLEDSAMYFCASSPTGPAGNTIYFGEGSWLTVV.